Shown below are 29 T cell receptor beta chains from a single sample sequenced in a study of cytomegalovirus exposure and HLA in healthy donors. The PCR used 60 Vbeta and 13 Jbeta primers. Sequencing used immunoSEQ multiplex PCR; TCRdb keeps in-frame clones, though not all of them. Of fewer than 200,000 clones listed, around 68% are singletons. Sample: PBMCs. These receptors all come from a girl aged 10 to 17 in good health and CMV-seronegative.

This chain links TRBV27 with TRBJ2-5; the D gene is possibly TRBD1 (7 bases). The CDR3 extends over 18 amino acids. V lost 6 bases and J lost 4, with 27 bases in between. CDR1 and CDR2 from the germline V gene are MNHEY and SMNVEV (reference sequence). The CDR3 DNA is TGTGCCAGCAGCAGGGGGGACCCCCGGGCCTCTACACTAGAGACCCAGTACTTC. It specifies CASSRGDPRASTLETQYF.

This clone was seen a few times. This chain joins TRBV12-5 and TRBJ1-3; D unresolved. The V end lost 1 base, the J end lost 0 bases, and 7 bases lay between the germline ends. This CDR3 comprises 15 residues. Germline loops: CDR1 LGHNT, CDR2 FRNRAP. CDR3 sequence reads: CASGLGAHSGNTIYF. Written as DNA, the CDR3 is TGTGCTAGTGGTTTGGGGGCCCACTCTGGAAACACCATATATTTT.

The chain uses TRBV5-8 and TRBJ2-5; possible D gene TRBD1, 5 bases. Trimming took off 4 bases at V and 2 bases at J, with 15 bases between the two ends. The CDR3 contains 15 residues. Germline loops: CDR1 SGHTS, CDR2 YDEGEE. CDR3 nucleotides: TGTGCCAGCAGCCAGAAACTACAGGAACAAGAGACCCAGTACTTC. Translation gives CASSQKLQEQETQYF.

The rearrangement links TRBV7-9 to TRBJ1-2, with 7 bases aligning to TRBD1. CDR3 size: 15 residues. Germline V gene sequence: CDR1 SEHNR, CDR2 FQNEAQ (reference sequence). The V segment lost 6 bases and the J segment 0 bases; nucleotides outside the gene matches: 7. The CDR3: CASSSQGRTNYGYTF. Here the CDR3 DNA reads TGTGCCAGCAGTTCACAGGGGCGGACTAACTATGGCTACACCTTC. The complete variable domain, with remaining parts taken from reference TRBV7-9 and TRBJ1-2, reads DTGVSQNPRHKITKRGQNVTFRCDPISEHNRLYWYRQTLGQGPEFLTYFQNEAQLEKSRLLSDRFSAERPKGSFSTLEIQRTEQGDSAMYLCASSSQGRTNYGYTFGSGTRLTVV.

This chain links TRBV7-8 with TRBJ2-1; D is perhaps TRBD1 (5 bases). The germline V and J ends were trimmed by 2 bases and 5 bases, with 10 bases remaining between them. Germline-derived CDR1 and CDR2 are SGHVS and FQNEAQ. This CDR3 is 14 amino acids long. For the CDR3, the DNA is TGTGCCAGCAGCTTATTTCAGGGAAACAATGAGCAGTTCTTC. This gives the protein CASSLFQGNNEQFF.

Only a few counts were recorded for this clone. This sequence joins TRBV7-2 and TRBJ2-7; TRBD1 aligns across 11 bases. The CDR3 covers 19 residues. Trimming removed 4 bases from V and 0 bases from J; junction bases left unmatched: 14. Germline CDR1 and CDR2: SGHTA and FQGNSA. CDR3 bases: TGTGCCAGCAGCTCTGTTCTCCGGGACAGGGGGTTCTTCTCCTACGAGCAGTACTTC. Amino acids: CASSSVLRDRGFFSYEQYF.

The chain recombines TRBV27 with TRBJ2-6; tentatively, D is TRBD1 (6 bases). CDR1 is MNHEY, CDR2 SMNVEV, per germline (reference sequence). The length of the CDR3 is 15 residues. V was shortened by 2 bases and J by 2 bases, with 7 bases between the two germline ends. The DNA for the CDR3 is TGTGCCAGCAGTTTAGAGGGGGCTGGGGCCAACGTCCTGACTTTC. Translating gives CASSLEGAGANVLTF.

This clone was seen once. V usage is TRBV9 and J usage is TRBJ2-1; D may be TRBD2 (7 bases). Between the trimmed V and J ends, which lost 4 bases and 3 bases, there was a span of 17 bases. Germline V gene data show CDR1 as SGDLS and CDR2 as YYNGEE. This CDR3 has 16 amino acids. CDR3 DNA sequence: TGTGCCAGCAGCTTAAGAGGGGGGGCCAGCTACAATGAGCAGTTCTTC. Amino acid sequence: CASSLRGGASYNEQFF. Full variable domain (missing parts from reference TRBV9 and TRBJ2-1): DSGVTQTPKHLITATGQRVTLRCSPRSGDLSVYWYQQSLDQGLQFLIQYYNGEERAKGNILERFSAQQFPDLHSELNLSSLELGDSALYFCASSLRGGASYNEQFFGPGTRLTVL.

In this sample, this clone turned up a few times. J is TRBJ2-7 and V is TRBV7-9; D remains unclear. The CDR3 is 18 residues long. Germline V gene sequence: CDR1 SEHNR, CDR2 FQNEAQ (reference sequence). Trimming shortened V by 0 bases and J by 0 bases, and 18 bases separated the two germline ends. This chain's CDR3 is CASSLAGYDSGSSYEQYF. CDR3 DNA: TGTGCCAGCAGCTTAGCCGGTTATGACTCCGGGTCCTCCTACGAGCAGTACTTC.

The chain carries TRBV5-6 and TRBJ2-5; 8 positions agree with TRBD1. The V segment lost 4 bases and the J segment 4 bases; nucleotides outside the gene matches: 12. The CDR3 is 16 amino acids. The germline V gene has CDR1 SGHDT and CDR2 YYEEEE. CDR3 protein: CASSPGGDRQGETQYF. CDR3 bases: TGTGCCAGCAGCCCCGGCGGGGACAGGCAGGGAGAGACCCAGTACTTC. Supplemented by reference TRBV5-6 and TRBJ2-5, the full variable domain reads DAGVTQSPTHLIKTRGQQVTLRCSPKSGHDTVSWYQQALGQGPQFIFQYYEEEERQRGNFPDRFSGHQFPNYSSELNVNALLLGDSALYLCASSPGGDRQGETQYFGPGTRLLVL.

The V and J genes are TRBV6-5 and TRBJ1-6; D ambiguous. This CDR3 has 12 residues. Germline V lookup: CDR1 MNHEY, CDR2 SVGAGI. V gave up 8 bases and J gave up 10 bases, with 12 bases separating them. DNA of the CDR3: TGTGCCAGCTGCGGAGGTCGATCACCCCTCCACTTT. Amino acid sequence: CASCGGRSPLHF.

J is TRBJ2-7 and V is TRBV7-9; tentative D call: TRBD1 (5 bases). Germline V gene sequence: CDR1 SEHNR, CDR2 FQNEAQ (reference sequence). The CDR3 runs to 13 residues. V was pared by 1 base and J by 2 bases, with 6 bases between. CDR3 coding DNA: TGTGCCAGCAGCTTAGGACAGCCCTACGAGCAGTACTTC. This gives the protein CASSLGQPYEQYF.

The V call is TRBV2, the J call TRBJ1-6, with TRBD1 as a possible D gene (6 bases). V was cut by 6 bases and J by 7 bases, with 16 bases left in between. From germline, CDR1 is SNHLY and CDR2 FYNNEI. This CDR3 is built from 15 residues. The DNA for the CDR3 is TGTGCCAGCAGCGTAACAGGGTCGTCGAATTCACCCCTCCACTTT. Encoded protein: CASSVTGSSNSPLHF.

The J gene is TRBJ2-3, the V gene TRBV18; D perhaps matches TRBD1 (7 bases). The V end lost 1 base, the J end lost 13 bases, and 15 bases lay between the germline ends. Germline assignment: CDR1 KGHSH and CDR2 LQKENI. CDR3 length: 13 amino acids. The CDR3 loop reads CASSPREEGAEYF. In DNA form, the CDR3 reads TGTGCCAGCTCACCACGGGAGGAGGGGGCGGAGTATTTT.

The J gene is TRBJ1-4, the V gene TRBV13; TRBD1 is a possible D gene (5 bases). In germline, CDR1 is PRHDT, CDR2 FYEKMQ (reference sequence). This CDR3 spans 14 amino acids. Trimming took 5 bases from V and 3 from J, leaving 10 bases between them. The CDR3 nucleotides read TGTGCCAGCAGCCTCTCAGGGTCTAATGAAAAACTGTTTTTT. This sequence encodes CASSLSGSNEKLFF.

The chain has TRBV13 and TRBJ2-2; a weak D match, TRBD1 (5 bases). V was clipped by 3 bases and J by 0 bases, with 11 bases between them. The CDR3 totals 16 residues. Looked up from germline, CDR1 is PRHDT and CDR2 is FYEKMQ (reference sequence). In DNA form, the CDR3 reads TGTGCCAGCAGCTTTACAGGATCAGCGAACACCGGGGAGCTGTTTTTT. Translation gives CASSFTGSANTGELFF.

This chain joins TRBV6-6 and TRBJ1-5; perhaps TRBD1 as D (5 bases). V shed 7 bases and J shed 3 bases, with 16 bases lying between them. The germline CDR1 and CDR2 sequences are MNHNY and SVGAGI (reference sequence). The CDR3 totals 15 residues. The CDR3 here is CASKPTEDYNQPQHF. The CDR3 DNA reads as TGTGCCAGCAAGCCGACAGAGGACTACAATCAGCCCCAGCATTTT.

The genes are TRBV14 and TRBJ2-7; D not certain. Germline loops: CDR1 SGHDN, CDR2 FVKESK. Trimming cost V 1 base and J 4 bases, with 11 bases left between them. This CDR3 comprises 14 residues. Written as DNA, the CDR3 is TGTGCCAGCAGCCAAGTCGGCGGAGCTTACGAGCAGTACTTC. It specifies CASSQVGGAYEQYF.

The V and J genes are TRBV10-3 and TRBJ1-5, with no clear D. V gave up 6 bases and J gave up 5 bases, with 11 bases separating them. The CDR3 is 13 amino acids. Germline V gives CDR1 ENHRY, CDR2 SYGVKD. Written as DNA, the CDR3 is TGTGCCATCAGCCCAAACAGAGATCAGCCCCAGCATTTT. It encodes CAISPNRDQPQHF.

The chain uses TRBV18 and TRBJ2-5, with D possibly being TRBD2 (6 bases). The CDR3 is 17 residues long. Trimming removed 3 bases from V and 2 bases from J, with 19 bases in between. Germline CDR1 and CDR2: KGHSH and LQKENI. The CDR3 DNA is TGTGCCAGCTCACCCCGATTGGGCAGGGACTTACAAGAGACCCAGTACTTC. Residues: CASSPRLGRDLQETQYF. Supplemented by reference TRBV18 and TRBJ2-5, the full variable domain reads NAGVMQNPRHLVRRRGQEARLRCSPMKGHSHVYWYRQLPEEGLKFMVYLQKENIIDESGMPKERFSAEFPKEGPSILRIQQVVRGDSAAYFCASSPRLGRDLQETQYFGPGTRLLVL.

The chain recombines TRBV10-1 with TRBJ1-1; possible D gene TRBD1, 5 bases. The V end lost 11 bases, the J end lost 4 bases, and 17 bases lay between the germline ends. This CDR3 comprises 13 residues. The germline V gene has CDR1 WNHNN and CDR2 SYGVQD (reference sequence). CDR3 coding DNA: TGCGCCTCCAGGGAGGGTTGGGGCACTGAAGCTTTCTTT. Protein product: CASREGWGTEAFF.

The rearrangement uses TRBV9 and TRBJ2-5; TRBD2 matches at 15 bases. CDR1 is SGDLS and CDR2 is YYNGEE in the germline V gene. V lost 1 base to trimming and J lost 2 bases; unmatched junction nucleotides: 3. The CDR3 has 17 residues. The CDR3 region is CASSVRGLAGGQETQYF. The CDR3 DNA reads TGTGCCAGCAGCGTAAGGGGACTAGCGGGGGGACAAGAGACCCAGTACTTC.

The V call is TRBV6-6, the J call TRBJ1-2; TRBD1 matches 12 bases. The germline CDR1 and CDR2 sequences are MNHNY and SVGAGI (reference sequence). Trimming at V came to 4 bases and at J to 4 bases, leaving 4 bases not matched to a gene. This CDR3 is 15 amino acids long. The CDR3 DNA reads as TGTGCCAGCAGTTCCGGGACAGGGGGCCTCTATGGCTACACCTTC. It specifies CASSSGTGGLYGYTF.

This clone showed up just a few times. This chain connects TRBV10-3 to TRBJ2-5; 7 bases map to TRBD2. The V gene's germline CDR1 is ENHRY and CDR2 SYGVKD. J was trimmed by 5 bases and V by 0 bases; bases with no gene match: 9. The CDR3 consists of 16 residues. CDR3 nucleotide sequence: TGTGCCATCAGTGAGTCGGGGAGCGGGGCTGGGGAGACCCAGTACTTC. It encodes CAISESGSGAGETQYF.

This sequence joins TRBV15 and TRBJ2-2; 15 positions agree with TRBD2. The CDR3 has 16 amino acids. CDR1 and CDR2 from the germline V gene are LNHNV and YYDKDF (reference sequence). With V trimmed by 3 bases and J by 7 bases, 3 bases remained unmatched. For the CDR3, the DNA is TGTGCCACCAGCAGCGGACTAGCGGGGGGGGTCGGGGAGCTGTTTTTT. This translates into CATSSGLAGGVGELFF.

The chain has TRBV7-9 and TRBJ1-1; D might be TRBD1 (6 bases). Deletions cut 3 bases from V and 1 base from J, with 9 bases between. The CDR3 is made up of 14 amino acids. The V gene's germline CDR1 is SEHNR and CDR2 FQNEAQ (reference sequence). The DNA of the CDR3 is TGTGCCAGCAGCTTTCTACAGGGGAACACTGAAGCTTTCTTT. Translating gives CASSFLQGNTEAFF.

The J gene is TRBJ2-7, the V gene TRBV6-1; TRBD1 is a possible D gene (7 bases). Germline V gives CDR1 MNHNS, CDR2 SASEGT. Trimming removed 5 bases from V and 1 base from J, with 15 bases in between. The CDR3 loop spans 15 amino acids. CDR3 sequence reads: CASSPLAGGSYEQYF. In nucleotides, the CDR3 is TGTGCCAGCAGTCCCTTGGCAGGGGGGTCCTACGAGCAGTACTTC.

The chain couples TRBV19 to TRBJ1-5; D may be TRBD1 (5 bases). CDR1 and CDR2 (germline): LNHDA, SQIVND (reference sequence). V gave up 2 bases and J gave up 5 bases, with 13 bases separating them. The length of the CDR3 is 15 residues. CDR3 sequence (DNA): TGTGCCAGTAGTATAACCGACAGATCTCATCAGCCCCAGCATTTT. The encoded protein is CASSITDRSHQPQHF. Using reference TRBV19 and TRBJ1-5 for the parts outside the CDR3, the full variable domain is DGGITQSPKYLFRKEGQNVTLSCEQNLNHDAMYWYRQDPGQGLRLIYYSQIVNDFQKGDIAEGYSVSREKKESFPLTVTSAQKNPTAFYLCASSITDRSHQPQHFGDGTRLSIL.

This clone was seen a handful of times. The rearrangement joins TRBV19 to TRBJ2-7; a possible D gene is TRBD1 (6 bases). This CDR3 is 13 amino acids long. Per the germline V gene, CDR1 is LNHDA and CDR2 is SQIVND (reference sequence). With 5 bases removed from V and 3 bases from J, the gap between germline ends came to 11 bases. CDR3 bases: TGTGCCAGTAGTCCAGGGGTCATCTACGAGCAGTACTTC. Encoded protein: CASSPGVIYEQYF.